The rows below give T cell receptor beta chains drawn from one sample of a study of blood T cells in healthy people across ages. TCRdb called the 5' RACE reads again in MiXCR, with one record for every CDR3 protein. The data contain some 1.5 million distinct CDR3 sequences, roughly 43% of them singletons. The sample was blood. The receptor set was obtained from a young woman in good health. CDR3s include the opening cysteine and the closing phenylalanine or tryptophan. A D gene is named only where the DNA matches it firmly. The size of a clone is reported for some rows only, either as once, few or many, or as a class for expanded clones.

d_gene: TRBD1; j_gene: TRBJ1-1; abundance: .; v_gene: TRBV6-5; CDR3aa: CASSYAGTGRSLDTEAFF; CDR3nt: TGTGCCAGCAGTTACGCCGGGACAGGTCGGAGCTTAGACACTGAAGCTTTCTTT
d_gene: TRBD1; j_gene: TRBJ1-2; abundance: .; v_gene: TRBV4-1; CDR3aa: CASSQPGTAYGYTF; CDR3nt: TGCGCCAGCAGCCAACCCGGGACAGCCTATGGCTACACCTTC
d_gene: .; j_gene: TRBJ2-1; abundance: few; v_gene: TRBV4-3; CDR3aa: CASSPGPGFRYNEQFF; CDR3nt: TGCGCCAGCAGCCCGGGACCCGGGTTTAGGTACAATGAGCAGTTCTTC
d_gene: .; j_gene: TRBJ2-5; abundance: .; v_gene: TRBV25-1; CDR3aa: CASSDLGRRQETQYF; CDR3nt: TGTGCCAGCAGTGATTTGGGACGGAGGCAGGAGACCCAGTACTTC
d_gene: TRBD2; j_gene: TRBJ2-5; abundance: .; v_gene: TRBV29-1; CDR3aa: CSVATSPMVDNEQYF; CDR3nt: TGCAGCGTCGCGACTAGCCCGATGGTAGACAATGAGCAGTACTTC
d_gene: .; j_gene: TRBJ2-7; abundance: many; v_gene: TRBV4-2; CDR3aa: CASSLDWSSYEQYF; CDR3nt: TGTGCCAGCAGCCTGGACTGGAGTTCCTACGAGCAGTACTTC
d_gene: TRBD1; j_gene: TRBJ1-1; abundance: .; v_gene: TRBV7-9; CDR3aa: CASTGGTGVRTDAFF; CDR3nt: TGTGCCAGCACCGGTGGAACAGGGGTGCGCACTGATGCTTTCTTT
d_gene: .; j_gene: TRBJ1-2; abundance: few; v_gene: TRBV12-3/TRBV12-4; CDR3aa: CASSPGRALFGYGYTF; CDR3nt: TGTGCCAGCAGTCCAGGCCGGGCCCTTTTTGGCTATGGCTACACCTTC
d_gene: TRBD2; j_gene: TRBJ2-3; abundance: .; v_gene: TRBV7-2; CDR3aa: CASSFMGLAQTDTQYF; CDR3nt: TGTGCCAGCAGCTTCATGGGACTAGCGCAGACAGATACGCAGTATTTT
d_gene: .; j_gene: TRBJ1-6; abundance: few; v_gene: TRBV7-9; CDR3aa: CASSGTQPGLPYNSPLHF; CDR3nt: TGTGCCAGCAGCGGAACCCAGCCGGGACTGCCTTATAATTCACCCCTCCACTTT
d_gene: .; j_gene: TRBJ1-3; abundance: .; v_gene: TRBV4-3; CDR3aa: CASSLVGDNSGNTIYF; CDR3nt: TGCGCCAGCAGTCTAGTCGGGGACAACTCTGGAAACACCATATATTTT
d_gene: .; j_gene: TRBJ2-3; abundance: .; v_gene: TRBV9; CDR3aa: CASSARVADTQYF; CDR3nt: TGTGCCAGCAGCGCCAGGGTTGCAGATACGCAGTATTTT
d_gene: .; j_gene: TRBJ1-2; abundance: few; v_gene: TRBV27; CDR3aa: CASSARRTYGYTF; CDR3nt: TGTGCCAGCAGTGCAAGACGGACCTATGGCTACACCTTC
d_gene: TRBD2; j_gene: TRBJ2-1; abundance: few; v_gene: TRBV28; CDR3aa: CASSLGAGLGDEQFF; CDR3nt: TGTGCCAGCAGTTTAGGAGCGGGGTTGGGGGATGAGCAGTTCTTC
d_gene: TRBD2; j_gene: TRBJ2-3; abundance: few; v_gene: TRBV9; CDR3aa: CASSVQAGGDTQYF; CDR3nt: TGTGCCAGCAGCGTACAAGCGGGAGGGGATACGCAGTATTTT
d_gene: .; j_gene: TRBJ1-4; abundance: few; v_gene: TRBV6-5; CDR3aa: CASSYAPVATNEKLFF; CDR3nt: TGTGCCAGCAGCTACGCTCCGGTTGCAACTAATGAAAAACTGTTTTTT
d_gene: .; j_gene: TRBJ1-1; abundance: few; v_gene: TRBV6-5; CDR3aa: CATHYGGAQNTEAFF; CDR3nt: TGTGCCACCCATTACGGGGGGGCACAGAACACTGAAGCTTTCTTT
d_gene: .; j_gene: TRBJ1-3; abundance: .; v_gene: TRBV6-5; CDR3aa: CASSYSASGTTIYF; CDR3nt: TGTGCCAGCAGTTACTCGGCCTCAGGGACCACCATATATTTT
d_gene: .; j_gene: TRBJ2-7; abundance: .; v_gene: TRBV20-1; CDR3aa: CSATRGPTYNEQYF; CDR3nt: TGCAGTGCTACCAGGGGTCCCACCTACAATGAGCAGTACTTC
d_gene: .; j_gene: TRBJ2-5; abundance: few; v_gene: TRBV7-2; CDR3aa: CASSLEHSLRLTTQYF; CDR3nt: TGTGCCAGCAGCTTAGAGCACAGTCTTCGACTGACGACCCAGTACTTC
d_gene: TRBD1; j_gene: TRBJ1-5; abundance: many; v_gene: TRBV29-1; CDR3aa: CSVETGADQPQHF; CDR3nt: TGCAGCGTGGAAACAGGGGCTGATCAGCCCCAGCATTTT
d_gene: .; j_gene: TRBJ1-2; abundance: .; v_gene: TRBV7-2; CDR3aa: CASSSRTGGWDYGYTF; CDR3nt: TGTGCCAGCAGCTCGAGGACCGGCGGGTGGGACTATGGCTACACCTTC
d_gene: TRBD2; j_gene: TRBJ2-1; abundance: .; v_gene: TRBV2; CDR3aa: CASSGPGLALQSSYNEQFF; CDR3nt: TGTGCCAGCAGTGGCCCGGGACTAGCACTACAAAGCTCCTACAATGAGCAGTTCTTC
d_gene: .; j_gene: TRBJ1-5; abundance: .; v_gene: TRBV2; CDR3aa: CASRRSPTGAQPQHF; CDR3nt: TGTGCCAGCAGGCGAAGCCCGACAGGAGCCCAGCCCCAGCATTTT
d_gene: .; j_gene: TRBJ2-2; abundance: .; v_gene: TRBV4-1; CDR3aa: CASSPRTTNTGELFF; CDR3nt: TGCGCCAGCAGCCCCCGGACTACGAACACCGGGGAGCTGTTTTTT
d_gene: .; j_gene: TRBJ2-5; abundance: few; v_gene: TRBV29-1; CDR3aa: CSVRTEIQETQYF; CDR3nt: TGCAGCGTGCGGACAGAAATACAAGAGACCCAGTACTTC
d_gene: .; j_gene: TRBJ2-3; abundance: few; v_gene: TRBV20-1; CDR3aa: CSAKTPLSTDTQYF; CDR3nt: TGCAGTGCTAAGACTCCCCTGAGCACAGATACGCAGTATTTT
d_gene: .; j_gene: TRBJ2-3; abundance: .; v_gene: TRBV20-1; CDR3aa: CSARASGDTQYF; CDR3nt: TGCAGTGCTAGAGCCTCGGGGGATACGCAGTATTTT
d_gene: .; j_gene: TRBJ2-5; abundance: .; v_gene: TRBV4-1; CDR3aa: CASSRSAWAQETQYF; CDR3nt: TGCGCCAGCAGCCGAAGTGCGTGGGCCCAAGAGACCCAGTACTTC
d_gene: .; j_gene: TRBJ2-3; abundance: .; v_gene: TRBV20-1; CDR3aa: CSIRDVTDTQYF; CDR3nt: TGCAGCATCCGGGACGTCACAGATACGCAGTATTTT
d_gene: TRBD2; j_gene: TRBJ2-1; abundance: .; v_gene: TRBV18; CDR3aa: CASSRTSINEQFF; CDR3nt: TGTGCCAGCTCTAGGACTAGCATCAATGAGCAGTTCTTC
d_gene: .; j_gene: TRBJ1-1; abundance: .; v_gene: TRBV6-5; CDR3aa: CASTTGADTEAFF; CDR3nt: TGTGCCAGCACCACAGGTGCGGACACTGAAGCTTTCTTT
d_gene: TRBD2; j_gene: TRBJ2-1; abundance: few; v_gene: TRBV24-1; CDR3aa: CATSDGLAGPYNEQFF; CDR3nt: TGTGCCACCAGTGATGGACTAGCGGGGCCCTACAATGAGCAGTTCTTC
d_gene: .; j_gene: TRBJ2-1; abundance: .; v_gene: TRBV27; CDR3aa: CASSPLVLGYEQFF; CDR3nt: TGTGCCAGCAGTCCCCTTGTGCTGGGATATGAGCAGTTCTTC
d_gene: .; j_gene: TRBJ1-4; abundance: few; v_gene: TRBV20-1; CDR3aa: CSAPRDASEKLFF; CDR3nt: TGCAGTGCTCCCCGGGACGCGAGTGAAAAACTGTTTTTT
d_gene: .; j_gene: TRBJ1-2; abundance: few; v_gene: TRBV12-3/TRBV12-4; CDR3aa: CASSAPWAGYTF; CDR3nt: TGTGCCAGCAGCGCACCCTGGGCTGGCTACACCTTC